A single sample gave rise to the 10 T cell receptor beta chains below, sequenced in a study of shared clonotypes between healthy human individuals. Clones were sequenced by immunoSEQ multiplex PCR, and TCRdb holds only the in-frame ones, with some missing. The sample has approximately 2.5 million clones; more than 85% are singletons. Sequencing was performed on naive CD4+ T cells from PBMCs. Subset specified: CD45RA+ positively selected. The receptors stem from a man younger than 35 in good health. Some clones in this sample may be carry-over from other donors' samples.

The chain carries TRBV5-1 and TRBJ2-7, with 13 bases aligning to TRBD2. V gave up 1 base and J gave up 5 bases; unmatched junction bases: 21. This CDR3 is built from 21 residues. Germline assignment: CDR1 SGHRS and CDR2 YFSETQ. In DNA, the CDR3 is TGCGCCAGCAGCTTGCCTCGGTCTGGTACTAGCGGGAGGGCCTCTTTCAACGAGCAGTACTTC. Its protein product is CASSLPRSGTSGRASFNEQYF.

The chain uses TRBV4-1 and TRBJ1-4; no clear D. Deletions cut 3 bases from V and 8 bases from J, with 7 bases between. Germline CDR1 and CDR2: MGHRA and YSYEKL. The length of the CDR3 is 12 residues. The CDR3 loop is CASSQPGEKLFF. In nucleotides, the CDR3 is TGCGCCAGCAGCCAGCCTGGCGAAAAACTGTTTTTT.

The chain combines TRBV25-1 with TRBJ2-1, with D possibly TRBD2 on 5 matching bases. CDR3 size: 14 residues. The V and J ends lost 7 bases and 5 bases respectively, with 15 bases between them. The germline CDR1 and CDR2 sequences are MGHDK and SYGVNS. CDR3 nucleotides: TGTGCCAGCAAGATGAGGGCAGACAACAATGAGCAGTTCTTC. Amino acids: CASKMRADNNEQFF.

This rearrangement joins TRBV29-1 to TRBJ1-4, with a weak D call TRBD1 (5 bases). This CDR3 has 15 amino acids. Per germline, CDR1 SQVTM and CDR2 ANQGSEA. V lost 6 bases and J lost 8, with 22 bases in between. The CDR3 coding sequence is TGCAGCGTGGGAAGCCGGGAGGGGTACGGCGAAAAACTGTTTTTT. Amino acids: CSVGSREGYGEKLFF.

V gene TRBV7-3 combines with J gene TRBJ2-2, with 10 bases lining up with TRBD2. V trimming: 8 bases; J trimming: 5 bases; junction bases outside the gene matches: 11. Germline lookup yields CDR1 SGHTA and CDR2 FQGTGA. CDR3 size: 16 residues. The CDR3 here is CASGPTGLASTGELFF. CDR3 nucleotides: TGTGCCAGCGGACCGACGGGACTAGCGTCTACCGGGGAGCTGTTTTTT. Supplemented by reference TRBV7-3 and TRBJ2-2, the full variable domain reads GAGVSQTPSNKVTEKGKYVELRCDPISGHTALYWYRQSLGQGPEFLIYFQGTGAADDSGLPNDRFFAVRPEGSVSTLKIQRTERGDSAVYLCASGPTGLASTGELFFGEGSRLTVL.

This chain connects TRBV5-1 to TRBJ2-5, with D uncertain. V lost 3 bases to trimming and J lost 2 bases, with 20 bases between them. This CDR3 spans 17 amino acids. Germline V gives CDR1 SGHRS, CDR2 YFSETQ. Here the CDR3 reads CASSSVNPVWRQETQYF. In nucleotides, the CDR3 is TGCGCCAGCAGCTCGGTGAATCCGGTGTGGCGGCAAGAGACCCAGTACTTC.

The genes are TRBV25-1 and TRBJ1-1; 8 bases line up with TRBD1. Germline CDR1 reads MGHDK; CDR2 reads SYGVNS. There are 13 residues in the CDR3. Trimming took 8 bases from V and 3 from J; bases not matched to a gene: 5. The CDR3 protein is CASVQGADTEAFF. The CDR3 region has the DNA TGTGCCAGCGTCCAGGGGGCGGACACTGAAGCTTTCTTT. Complete variable domain (other parts from reference TRBV25-1 and TRBJ1-1): EADIYQTPRYLVIGTGKKITLECSQTMGHDKMYWYQQDPGMELHLIHYSYGVNSTEKGDLSSESTVSRIRTEHFPLTLESARPSHTSQYLCASVQGADTEAFFGQGTRLTVV.

About this clone: The same CDR3 arises from other DNA sequences in this sample as well. The chain is built from TRBV6-1 and TRBJ2-7; D gene uncertain. The CDR3 length is 12 residues. CDR1 is MNHNS, CDR2 SASEGT, per germline. Between the trimmed V and J ends, which lost 4 bases and 4 bases, there was a span of 8 bases. The chain's CDR3 is CASSVNGYEQYF. The CDR3 coding sequence is TGTGCCAGCAGTGTCAATGGGTACGAGCAGTACTTC.

The rearrangement links TRBV25-1 to TRBJ1-1; 7 nucleotides match TRBD1. The V and J ends lost 5 bases and 4 bases, in that order; junction bases with no gene match: 10. The CDR3 is made up of 15 amino acids. Per the germline V gene, CDR1 is MGHDK and CDR2 is SYGVNS. In DNA form, the CDR3 reads TGTGCCAGCAGTCGGGCTCCGACAGGGACCACTGAAGCTTTCTTT. It is translated as CASSRAPTGTTEAFF.

V is TRBV30 and J is TRBJ2-7; D gene unclear. This CDR3 comprises 11 residues. CDR1 and CDR2 from the germline V gene are GTSNPN and SVGIG (reference sequence). The DNA of the CDR3 is TGTGCGCTGGAAGGGTCCTACGAGCAGTACTTC. Translated: CALEGSYEQYF.